These 3 T cell receptor beta chains came from one sample sequenced in a study of blood T cell repertoires in COVID-19. Generated by immunoSEQ multiplex PCR, the TCRdb table keeps only in-frame clones and is missing some. The sample consists of 400,000 to 500,000 clones, roughly 84% of them appearing once. Sequencing input: PBMCs or T cells enriched from blood (not recorded which). Receptor source: a woman between 18 and 30 years old who had been exposed to COVID-19.

As to this clone: Other DNA sequences in this sample translate to the same CDR3. The chain combines TRBV28 with TRBJ2-7; tentative D call: TRBD1 (5 bases). The CDR3 has 13 residues. CDR1 MDHEN and CDR2 SYDVKM come from the germline V gene. Trimming cost V 5 bases and J 0 bases, with 8 bases left between them. DNA of the CDR3: TGTGCCAGCAGTCTCGACAGCTCCTACGAGCAGTACTTC. It encodes CASSLDSSYEQYF. The entire variable domain, with the rest obtained from reference TRBV28 and TRBJ2-7, is as follows: DVKVTQSSRYLVKRTGEKVFLECVQDMDHENMFWYRQDPGLGLRLIYFSYDVKMKEKGDIPEGYSVSREKKERFSLILESASTNQTSMYLCASSLDSSYEQYFGPGTRLTVT.

The chain links TRBV29-1 to TRBJ2-7; 10 bases agree with TRBD1. Germline trimming cut 8 bases from V and 5 bases from J; bases unmatched to any gene: 3. The CDR3 has 11 residues. Germline V lookup: CDR1 SQVTM, CDR2 ANQGSEA. The CDR3 protein is CSTGTGDEQYF. The CDR3 bases are TGCAGCACCGGGACAGGGGACGAGCAGTACTTC.

The gene calls are TRBV28 and TRBJ2-2; 8 bases match TRBD1. The CDR3 extends over 16 amino acids. The germline CDR1 and CDR2 sequences are MDHEN and SYDVKM. With 1 base clipped from V and 1 base from J, the junction kept 2 bases outside the gene matches. The CDR3, as DNA: TGTGCCAGCAGTTTATATGGGACAGGGAACACCGGGGAGCTGTTTTTT. This translates into CASSLYGTGNTGELFF.